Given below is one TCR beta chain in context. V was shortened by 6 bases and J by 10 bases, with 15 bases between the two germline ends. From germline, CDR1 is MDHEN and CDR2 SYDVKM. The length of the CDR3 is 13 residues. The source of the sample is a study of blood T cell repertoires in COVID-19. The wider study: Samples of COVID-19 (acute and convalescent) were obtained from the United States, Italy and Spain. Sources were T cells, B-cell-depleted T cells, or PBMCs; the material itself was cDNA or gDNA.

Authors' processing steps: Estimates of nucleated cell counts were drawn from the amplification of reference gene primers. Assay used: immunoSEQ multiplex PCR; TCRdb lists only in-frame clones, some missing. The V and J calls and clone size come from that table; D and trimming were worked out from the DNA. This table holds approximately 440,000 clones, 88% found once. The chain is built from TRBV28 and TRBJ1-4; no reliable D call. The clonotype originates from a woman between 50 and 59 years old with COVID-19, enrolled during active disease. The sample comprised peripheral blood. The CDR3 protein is CASSRGGIGKLFF. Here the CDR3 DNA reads TGTGCCAGCAGCCGGGGAGGGATCGGAAAACTGTTTTTT. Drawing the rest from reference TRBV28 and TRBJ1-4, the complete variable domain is DVKVTQSSRYLVKRTGEKVFLECVQDMDHENMFWYRQDPGLGLRLIYFSYDVKMKEKGDIPEGYSVSREKKERFSLILESASTNQTSMYLCASSRGGIGKLFFGSGTQLSVL.